This T cell receptor (beta chain) was identified in a study of shared clonotypes between healthy human individuals. The wider study: Each donor had three CD4 naive, three CD4 memory, two CD8 naive and one CD8 memory plate.

It was CD45RO-negative cells, positively selected for CCR7, that made up naive CD8 cells, with terminally differentiated effector memory CD45RA+ cells excluded. General study findings and limits: Read depth was anticipated to influence clonotype sharing among donors.

The protocol was immunoSEQ multiplex PCR, while the TCRdb copy is restricted to in-frame clones and leaves out a portion. The data show around 640,000 clones, 95% to 96% seen once. The CDR3 is 14 amino acids. Trimming pared 5 bases from V and 2 bases from J, leaving 13 bases between. Germline values: CDR1 MNHEY, CDR2 SMNVEV (reference sequence). Notes on this clone: Its antigen is as yet unknown.

This clonotype was sampled from a woman aged 25 to 39 in good health. The chain is built from TRBV27 and TRBJ2-7, with unresolved D. The sample consisted of naive CD8+ T cells sorted from blood. The CDR3 DNA reads as TGTGCCAGCAGTCCCGGTACCTTTCCCTACGAGCAGTACTTC. Translating gives CASSPGTFPYEQYF.